This entry lists 24 T cell receptor beta chains sequenced from one sample in a study of control samples from healthy donors and cancer patients. Produced via immunoSEQ multiplex PCR; TCRdb's table is partial and in-frame only. The profile shows 130,000 or so clones, 90% of them singletons. Material for sequencing was blood. The source is a middle-aged man in good health.

This CDR3 reads CASSLWGQGGDSYEQYF. In nucleotides, the CDR3 is TGTGCCAGCAGTTTATGGGGACAGGGAGGGGACTCCTACGAGCAGTACTTC. The V gene is TRBV28, the J gene TRBJ2-7; 9 bases align to TRBD1. Unmatched junction bases numbered 6, after V lost 0 bases and J lost 0 bases. The CDR3 covers 17 residues. Germline values: CDR1 MDHEN, CDR2 SYDVKM. The complete variable domain, with remaining parts taken from reference TRBV28 and TRBJ2-7, reads DVKVTQSSRYLVKRTGEKVFLECVQDMDHENMFWYRQDPGLGLRLIYFSYDVKMKEKGDIPEGYSVSREKKERFSLILESASTNQTSMYLCASSLWGQGGDSYEQYFGPGTRLTVT.

V is TRBV11-2 and J is TRBJ1-2, with D unclear. There are 14 residues in the CDR3. The germline V and J ends were trimmed by 3 bases and 0 bases, with 8 bases remaining between them. From germline, CDR1 is SGHAT and CDR2 FQNNGV. The CDR3 bases are TGTGCCAGCAGCTTGTCAGCAGCTAACTATGGCTACACCTTC. Its translation: CASSLSAANYGYTF.

In this sample, this clone turned up once. The chain links TRBV7-8 to TRBJ1-3; 7 nucleotides line up with TRBD1. The CDR3 is made up of 14 amino acids. The germline V gene encodes CDR1 SGHVS and CDR2 FQNEAQ. V shed 4 bases and J 2 bases; nucleotides not matched to a gene: 2. The CDR3 here is CASSYTGAGNTIYF. The CDR3, as DNA: TGTGCCAGCAGCTATACAGGGGCTGGAAACACCATATATTTT.

The chain is built from TRBV24-1 and TRBJ1-5; no definite D call. This CDR3 has 15 residues. Germline-derived CDR1 and CDR2 are KGHDR and SFDVKD. Trimming shortened V by 9 bases and J by 2 bases, and 16 bases separated the two germline ends. DNA of the CDR3: TGTGCCACCCTTGCCGGGGTTGGTTGCAATCAGCCCCAGCATTTT. Amino acids: CATLAGVGCNQPQHF.

Only a few counts were recorded for this clone. The chain carries TRBV7-9 and TRBJ1-2; D not resolved. The CDR3 is 12 residues long. The germline gives CDR1 SEHNR, CDR2 FQNEAQ (reference sequence). V lost 5 bases to trimming and J lost 8 bases, with 12 bases between them. Written as DNA, the CDR3 is TGTGCCAGCAGCCATCCCGTTTTAGGCTACACCTTC. Protein product: CASSHPVLGYTF.

The chain carries TRBV5-1 and TRBJ1-4; maybe TRBD1 (5 bases). V lost 1 base to trimming and J lost 8 bases, with 12 bases between them. Germline V gene data show CDR1 as SGHRS and CDR2 as YFSETQ. The CDR3 contains 14 residues. DNA of the CDR3: TGCGCCAGCAGCTTGATAGGGGCGGAAGAAAAACTGTTTTTT. It translates to CASSLIGAEEKLFF. The full variable domain, in which reference TRBV5-1 and TRBJ1-4 provide the parts outside the CDR3, is KAGVTQTPRYLIKTRGQQVTLSCSPISGHRSVSWYQQTPGQGLQFLFEYFSETQRNKGNFPGRFSGRQFSNSRSEMNVSTLELGDSALYLCASSLIGAEEKLFFGSGTQLSVL.

The chain is built from TRBV6-4 and TRBJ1-4; D unclear. Germline lookup yields CDR1 MRHNA and CDR2 SNTAGT. The CDR3 extends over 15 amino acids. V lost 7 bases and J 0 bases, leaving 12 bases between the germline ends. The CDR3 region is CASTVEGATNEKLFF. CDR3 bases: TGTGCCAGCACTGTCGAGGGCGCAACTAATGAAAAACTGTTTTTT.

V gene TRBV5-1 combines with J gene TRBJ1-6; D perhaps matches TRBD1 (5 bases). The V gene lost 0 bases and the J gene lost 4 bases, with 8 bases spanning the gap. CDR3 length: 15 amino acids. CDR1 is SGHRS and CDR2 is YFSETQ in the germline V gene. CDR3 bases: TGCGCCAGCAGCTTGGGCCCAGGGTATAATTCACCCCTCCACTTT. Its protein product is CASSLGPGYNSPLHF.

The chain joins TRBV30 to TRBJ1-3; TRBD1 is a possible D gene (5 bases). From germline, CDR1 is GTSNPN and CDR2 SVGIG (reference sequence). V was pared by 3 bases and J by 8 bases, with 17 bases between. This CDR3 comprises 14 residues. The CDR3: CAWRAGTARDTIYF. In nucleotides, the CDR3 is TGTGCCTGGAGAGCAGGGACTGCGAGGGACACCATATATTTT. Using reference TRBV30 and TRBJ1-3 for the parts outside the CDR3, the full variable domain is SQTIHQWPATLVQPVGSPLSLECTVEGTSNPNLYWYRQAAGRGLQLLFYSVGIGQISSEVPQNLSASRPQDRQFILSSKKLLLSDSGFYLCAWRAGTARDTIYFGEGSWLTVV.

The J gene is TRBJ2-3, the V gene TRBV5-1, with D maybe TRBD2 (7 bases). Per germline, CDR1 SGHRS and CDR2 YFSETQ. V lost 0 bases and J 2 bases, leaving 13 bases between the germline ends. This CDR3 region has 16 residues. CDR3 protein: CASSLEGGGATDTQYF. The DNA of the CDR3 is TGCGCCAGCAGCTTGGAAGGGGGAGGGGCCACAGATACGCAGTATTTT.

The rearrangement joins TRBV9 to TRBJ1-1, with 8 bases that match TRBD1. The V gene's germline CDR1 is SGDLS and CDR2 YYNGEE. Trimming cost V 3 bases and J 5 bases; bases outside gene matches: 9. The CDR3 has 15 residues. Written as DNA, the CDR3 is TGTGCCAGCAGCGAGGGACAGGTAGGAGGAACTGAAGCTTTCTTT. Translated: CASSEGQVGGTEAFF.

The chain's CDR3 is CASSPSRFRVAGANVLTF. The DNA for the CDR3 is TGTGCCAGTAGTCCAAGCCGGTTCAGGGTAGCCGGGGCCAACGTCCTGACTTTC. The chain uses TRBV19 and TRBJ2-6; possible D gene TRBD1, 5 bases. Trimming left V 5 bases short and J 4 bases short, with 21 bases between. The V gene's germline CDR1 is LNHDA and CDR2 SQIVND (reference sequence). This CDR3 is 18 amino acids long.

This chain connects TRBV9 to TRBJ1-3, with 8 bases that match TRBD1. CDR1 is SGDLS and CDR2 is YYNGEE in the germline V gene. The CDR3 is 15 amino acids. Trimming at V came to 4 bases and at J to 2 bases, leaving 5 bases not matched to a gene. The CDR3 spells CASSYDRGPGNTIYF. The CDR3 region has the DNA TGTGCCAGCAGCTATGACAGGGGCCCTGGAAACACCATATATTTT.

This chain joins TRBV2 and TRBJ2-7; D is perhaps TRBD2 (5 bases). CDR3 length: 14 amino acids. Trimming left V 3 bases short and J 2 bases short, with 11 bases between. Germline CDR1 and CDR2: SNHLY and FYNNEI. The CDR3 here is CASSDSRGPYEQYF. The CDR3 DNA sequence: TGTGCCAGCAGTGACTCCCGGGGTCCCTACGAGCAGTACTTC.

The chain links TRBV12-1 to TRBJ1-3. TRBV12-1 counts as a pseudogene. The CDR3 has 17 residues. CDR3 residues: CASSFGAGMVRGNTIYF. CDR3 coding DNA: TGTGCCAGCAGCTTTGGGGCGGGGATGGTACGAGGAAACACCATATATTTT.

Regarding this clone: One end of the junction does not line up with germline, which may come from a read error. This rearrangement joins TRBV10-3 to TRBJ1-5, with D perhaps matching TRBD1 (5 bases). Germline CDR1 and CDR2: ENHRY and SYGVKD. CDR3 size: 15 residues. The CDR3 DNA reads as TGTGCCATCAGTGAGGACAGTAATAGCAATCGGCCCCAGCATTTT. Its protein is CAISEDSNSNRPQHF.

The chain uses TRBV5-4 and TRBJ2-4, with 8 positions matching TRBD2. This CDR3 is 14 amino acids long. Per germline, CDR1 SGHNT and CDR2 YYREEE (reference sequence). J gave up 8 bases and V 0 bases, and 4 bases lay outside the gene matches. As DNA, the CDR3 is TGTGCCAGCAGCTTGGCGGGGGGGAGAGACATTCAGTACTTC. Protein product: CASSLAGGRDIQYF.

The V and J genes are TRBV27 and TRBJ1-6, with D unclear. This CDR3 is 13 amino acids long. Trimming cost V 5 bases and J 9 bases, with 11 bases left between them. CDR1 is MNHEY and CDR2 is SMNVEV in the germline V gene (reference sequence). CDR3 in DNA: TGTGCCAGCAGTAACACATACGGTTCACCCCTCCACTTT. Residues: CASSNTYGSPLHF.

The V gene is TRBV9, the J gene TRBJ2-5; a weak D match, TRBD1 (5 bases). In germline, CDR1 is SGDLS, CDR2 YYNGEE. The CDR3 is made up of 15 amino acids. The V end lost 1 base, the J end lost 5 bases, and 15 bases lay between the germline ends. The CDR3 is CASSVSPRVDETQYF. The DNA for the CDR3 is TGTGCCAGCAGCGTATCGCCCAGGGTTGATGAGACCCAGTACTTC. Full variable domain (missing parts from reference TRBV9 and TRBJ2-5): DSGVTQTPKHLITATGQRVTLRCSPRSGDLSVYWYQQSLDQGLQFLIQYYNGEERAKGNILERFSAQQFPDLHSELNLSSLELGDSALYFCASSVSPRVDETQYFGPGTRLLVL.

This rearrangement joins TRBV5-1 to TRBJ2-7; possible D gene TRBD1, 5 bases. There are 13 residues in the CDR3. Trimming pared 0 bases from V and 4 bases from J, leaving 8 bases between. Germline V gene sequence: CDR1 SGHRS, CDR2 YFSETQ. The CDR3 spells CASSLVREYEQYF. DNA of the CDR3: TGCGCCAGCAGCTTGGTCAGGGAATACGAGCAGTACTTC.

The rearrangement joins TRBV2 to TRBJ2-3, with no clear D. CDR3 length: 14 residues. Per germline, CDR1 SNHLY and CDR2 FYNNEI. Trimming took off 7 bases at V and 2 bases at J, with 13 bases between the two ends. DNA of the CDR3: TGTGCCAGCACGAAGGACCTCCCCACAGATACGCAGTATTTT. Translating gives CASTKDLPTDTQYF.

This clone appeared a few times. The chain links TRBV7-2 to TRBJ2-1; 8 bases match TRBD2. V trimming: 1 base; J trimming: 2 bases; junction bases outside the gene matches: 10. In germline, CDR1 is SGHTA, CDR2 FQGNSA. This CDR3 spans 18 amino acids. CDR3 coding DNA: TGTGCCAGCAGCTTAGACTTCACGGGGGGGCTCCCCTACAATGAGCAGTTCTTC. Translated: CASSLDFTGGLPYNEQFF.

This sequence joins TRBV9 and TRBJ2-2; 13 nucleotides agree with TRBD2. Germline V gene sequence: CDR1 SGDLS, CDR2 YYNGEE. The CDR3 contains 17 residues. After removal of 1 base from V and 7 bases from J, the junction contained 7 bases not matched to a gene. CDR3 in DNA: TGTGCCAGCAGCGTAACTAGCGGGGGGGCCGTTCTCGGGGAGCTGTTTTTT. Translation: CASSVTSGGAVLGELFF.

This clone was observed once. The rearrangement uses TRBV28 and TRBJ1-5; 9 bases agree with TRBD1. Trimming cost V 6 bases and J 3 bases; bases outside gene matches: 3. From germline, CDR1 is MDHEN and CDR2 SYDVKM. This CDR3 contains 14 residues. The CDR3 region is CASRTGGTNQPQHF. The CDR3 bases are TGTGCCAGCAGGACAGGGGGGACCAATCAGCCCCAGCATTTT. The entire variable domain, with the rest obtained from reference TRBV28 and TRBJ1-5, is as follows: DVKVTQSSRYLVKRTGEKVFLECVQDMDHENMFWYRQDPGLGLRLIYFSYDVKMKEKGDIPEGYSVSREKKERFSLILESASTNQTSMYLCASRTGGTNQPQHFGDGTRLSIL.